The next 8 T cell receptor beta chains were all read from a single sample in a study of blood T cell repertoires in COVID-19. Only in-frame clones appear in the TCRdb table, and some are missing; sequencing was by immunoSEQ multiplex PCR. The data contain approximately 300,000 clones, 88% of them singletons. Input material: peripheral blood. All receptors come from a woman in her 50s with active or convalescent COVID-19.

V and J are TRBV27 and TRBJ1-6; D call uncertain. Trimming removed 3 bases at V and 8 bases at J, with 5 bases between. The CDR3 has 12 residues. Germline assignment: CDR1 MNHEY and CDR2 SMNVEV (reference sequence). The CDR3 region is CASSFIDSPLHF. The CDR3 coding sequence is TGTGCCAGCAGTTTTATTGATTCACCCCTCCACTTT.

The rearrangement links TRBV18 to TRBJ2-5, with D perhaps matching TRBD2 (6 bases). The CDR3 is made up of 14 amino acids. Between the trimmed V and J ends, which lost 3 bases and 4 bases, there was a span of 12 bases. From germline, CDR1 is KGHSH and CDR2 LQKENI. The CDR3 coding sequence is TGTGCCAGCTCACCTTGGAGGGACTCAGAGACCCAGTACTTC. Its protein product is CASSPWRDSETQYF.

Written as DNA, the CDR3 is TGTGCCACCAGTGATAGAGGAACAGAGCAGTTCTTC. It encodes CATSDRGTEQFF. The V and J genes are TRBV24-1 and TRBJ2-1; D is uncertain. This CDR3 is 12 amino acids long. V lost 3 bases, J lost 10 bases, and 9 bases lay in between. The germline gives CDR1 KGHDR, CDR2 SFDVKD.

The V gene is TRBV5-1, the J gene TRBJ1-1, with 8 bases fitting TRBD1. Germline-derived CDR1 and CDR2 are SGHRS and YFSETQ. V trimming: 3 bases; J trimming: 2 bases; junction bases outside the gene matches: 15. CDR3 length: 18 residues. CDR3 bases: TGCGCCAGCAGCTGGGTCCGACAGGGGAGAAGACGAAACACTGAAGCTTTCTTT. Translated, it gives CASSWVRQGRRRNTEAFF.

This chain uses TRBV7-9 with TRBJ2-5; tentative D call: TRBD2 (6 bases). The V gene lost 5 bases and the J gene lost 2 bases, with 18 bases spanning the gap. CDR3 length: 16 residues. CDR1 and CDR2 from the germline V gene are SEHNR and FQNEAQ (reference sequence). The CDR3 nucleotides are TGTGCCAGCAGCCCCCGGGTAGCGGAGAAACAAGAGACCCAGTACTTC. Translation gives CASSPRVAEKQETQYF.

V is TRBV7-8 and J is TRBJ1-2; 7 bases match TRBD1. This CDR3 has 13 residues. The germline CDR1 and CDR2 sequences are SGHVS and FQNEAQ. With 3 bases clipped from V and 4 bases from J, the junction kept 2 bases outside the gene matches. CDR3 bases: TGTGCCAGCAGCTTGACAGGGAGCTATGGCTACACCTTC. Translation: CASSLTGSYGYTF.

CDR3 bases: TGTGCCTGGAGTGCGGGCGGGGGGAACCAAGAGACCCAGTACTTC. It is translated as CAWSAGGGNQETQYF. This chain uses TRBV30 with TRBJ2-5; the match to TRBD2 covers 8 bases. This CDR3 is 15 amino acids long. The germline V gene encodes CDR1 GTSNPN and CDR2 SVGIG (reference sequence). V was clipped by 1 base and J by 0 bases; unmatched bases: 4.

The CDR3 sequence is CASSFPGTGNTEAFF. In DNA form, the CDR3 reads TGTGCCAGCAGCTTCCCCGGGACAGGGAACACTGAAGCTTTCTTT. The rearrangement joins TRBV7-2 to TRBJ1-1; 8 bases line up with TRBD1. In germline, CDR1 is SGHTA, CDR2 FQGNSA. This CDR3 has 15 residues. With 3 bases clipped from V and 1 base from J, the junction kept 4 bases outside the gene matches.